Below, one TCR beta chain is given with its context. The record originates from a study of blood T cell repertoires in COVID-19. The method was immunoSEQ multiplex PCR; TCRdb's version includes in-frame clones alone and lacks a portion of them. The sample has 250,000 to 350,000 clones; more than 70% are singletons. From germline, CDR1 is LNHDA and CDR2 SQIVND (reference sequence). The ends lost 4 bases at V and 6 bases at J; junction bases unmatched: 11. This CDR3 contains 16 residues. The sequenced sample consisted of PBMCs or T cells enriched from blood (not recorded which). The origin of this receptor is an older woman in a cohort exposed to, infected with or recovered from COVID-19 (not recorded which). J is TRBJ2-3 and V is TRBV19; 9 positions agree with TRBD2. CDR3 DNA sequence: TGTGCCAGTAGTACTCAGACTAGCGGCCCCCGGGATACGCAGTATTTT. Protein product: CASSTQTSGPRDTQYF.